The 30 T cell receptor beta chains below come from one sample, sequenced in a study of tumor and adjacent non-tumor tissue in lung cancer (dated by TCRdb to 2016 to 2019). RNA was isolated from bulk, unsorted tissue, and RNA quality was assessed with a NanoDrop ND-1000 and an Agilent 2100. Libraries were built with multiplex PCR. For sequencing, an Illumina HiSeq 2500 was employed. TCRbeta libraries were built by three rounds of nested PCR using primers (Table S4), following protocols modified from ARM-PCR. TCRdb applied fastp at Q25 and MiXCR to the public reads, then kept only in-frame beta chains. Duplicate CDR3 protein sequences are folded into a single record with the most common DNA and genes. For this sample the table gives tens of thousands of distinct CDR3 sequences, of which about two thirds were detected only once. Around 13% of the sample comes from the top ten. Sequences were obtained from lung tumor tissue. The receptor source for this set is a woman between 65 and 79 years old with non-small cell lung cancer.

With respect to this clonotype: At one boundary the junction diverges from the germline segment, which might be a read error. The chain uses TRBV5-1 and TRBJ2-3, with unresolved D. The DNA end favors TRBJ1-5, so the J call may be wrong. The germline CDR1 and CDR2 sequences are SGHRS and YFSETQ. The CDR3 runs 16 residues. CDR3 bases: TGCGCCACCAGCTTGGTAACTAGCGGGTTGGCAGATACGCAGCATTTT. Translation: CATSLVTSGLADTQHF.

This clonotype was counted a single time. The genes are TRBV4-1 and TRBJ1-1, with TRBD1 as a possible D gene (6 bases). This CDR3 comprises 14 residues. CDR1 is MGHRA, CDR2 YSYEKL, per germline. The CDR3 is CVSRTRTENTEAFF. The CDR3 DNA sequence: TGCGTCAGTAGAACCCGGACAGAGAACACTGAAGCTTTCTTT.

J is TRBJ1-2 and V is TRBV4-1, with D possibly being TRBD1 (5 bases). Germline CDR1 MGHRA, CDR2 YSYEKL. The CDR3 loop spans 16 amino acids. Trimming took off 0 bases at V and 7 bases at J, with 18 bases between the two ends. The DNA for the CDR3 is TGCGCCAGCAGCCAAGAATTTGGGGGGATAGATTGTGGCTACACCTTC. Encoded protein: CASSQEFGGIDCGYTF.

The count of this clonotype is one. Lacking the conserved final phenylalanine or tryptophan, this CDR3 likely reflects a read error. This chain uses TRBV10-2 with TRBJ2-5; the D is unclear. The CDR3 runs to 11 residues. Germline V gene lookup returns CDR1 WSHSY and CDR2 SAAADI. DNA of the CDR3: TGCTCCAGCAGTGATGGAGAGACCCAGTACCTC. Protein: CSSSDGETQYL.

In its sample, this clonotype was seen once. Lacking the conserved final phenylalanine or tryptophan, this CDR3 likely reflects a read error. The gene calls are TRBV28 and TRBJ1-2; TRBD1 is a possible D gene (5 bases). CDR1 MDHEN and CDR2 SYDVKM come from the germline V gene. CDR3 length: 13 amino acids. The CDR3 sequence is CASRDGGNYGYTL. CDR3 nucleotides: TGCGCCAGCCGGGACGGAGGTAACTATGGCTACACCCTC.

Concerning this clonotype itself: A read error is likely, as this CDR3 ends without the conserved phenylalanine or tryptophan. V gene TRBV12-3 or TRBV12-4 combines with J gene TRBJ1-1; 7 bases are shared with TRBD1. This CDR3 has 17 amino acids. V lost 3 bases, J lost 0 bases, and 10 bases stayed unmatched. CDR3 sequence reads: CASSFGDRYHMNTEAFL. Here the CDR3 DNA reads TGTGCCAGCAGTTTTGGGGACAGATATCATATGAACACTGAAGCTTTCTTA.

V and J are TRBV19 and TRBJ2-3; 8 nucleotides align to TRBD2. The J segment lost 2 bases and the V segment lost 7 bases, leaving 8 bases of the junction unmatched. Germline CDR1 reads LNHDA; CDR2 reads SQIVND (reference sequence). CDR3 size: 15 residues. The CDR3 DNA sequence: TGTGCCAGTAAACGGGTAGCGGGATACACAGATACGCAGTATTTT. Translating it yields CASKRVAGYTDTQYF.

This clonotype was detected only a few times. The chain employs TRBV29-1 and TRBJ2-5, with D tentatively TRBD2 (6 bases). V was trimmed by 6 bases and J by 1 base, leaving 15 bases between them. Germline V CDR1 and CDR2: SQVTM, ANQGSEA. This CDR3 comprises 14 residues. CDR3 bases: TGCAGCGTCCAACCCGGAGGGGCCCAAGAGACCCAGTACTTC. It encodes CSVQPGGAQETQYF.

This clonotype was observed many times. The V and J genes are TRBV6-5 and TRBJ2-4; tentatively, D is TRBD1 (5 bases). V lost 6 bases to trimming and J lost 8 bases, with 17 bases between them. CDR1 and CDR2 (germline): MNHEY, SVGAGI. CDR3 length equals 14 residues. CDR3 residues: CASSPTRAGDIQYF. The CDR3 bases are TGTGCCAGCAGCCCCACCAGGGCTGGAGACATTCAGTACTTC.

In this sample, this clonotype turned up many times. This chain uses TRBV10-2 with TRBJ1-4; the match to TRBD1 covers 7 bases. J gave up 4 bases and V 2 bases, and 7 bases lay outside the gene matches. The CDR3 totals 16 residues. The germline V gene encodes CDR1 WSHSY and CDR2 SAAADI. The CDR3 coding sequence is TGCGCCAGCAGTGAGGTCCCCGGACAGGTTAATGAAAAACTGTTTTTT. Translation: CASSEVPGQVNEKLFF.

CDR3 DNA sequence: TGTGTCACGGGAAGGGGAGGACAGCCCCAGCATTTT. Its translation: CVTGRGGQPQHF. The chain joins TRBV15 to TRBJ1-5; D may be TRBD1 (5 bases). The CDR3 totals 12 residues. The germline V gene encodes CDR1 LNHNV and CDR2 YYDKDF (reference sequence). Full variable domain (missing parts from reference TRBV15 and TRBJ1-5): DAMVIQNPRYQVTQFGKPVTLSCSQTLNHNVMYWYQQKSSQAPKLLFHYYDKDFNNEADTPDNFQSRRPNTSFCFLDIRSPGLGDTAMYLCVTGRGGQPQHFGDGTRLSIL.

About this clonotype itself: A read error may be the cause here, since a much bigger clone is one base away. The chain combines TRBV11-2 with TRBJ2-1; D not certain. CDR3 length: 18 residues. Germline loops: CDR1 SGHAT, CDR2 FQNNGV. CDR3 in DNA: TGTGCCAGCAGCTTAGCCTCCTCCGCAGCCAGTTCCTACAATGAGGAGTTCTTC. It encodes CASSLASSAASSYNEEFF. Full variable domain (remainder filled in from reference TRBV11-2 and TRBJ2-1): EAGVAQSPRYKIIEKRQSVAFWCNPISGHATLYWYQQILGQGPKLLIQFQNNGVVDDSQLPKDRFSAERLKGVDSTLKIQPAKLEDSAVYLCASSLASSAASSYNEEFFGPGTRLTVL.

Turning to this clonotype: Its ends do not fully match the called genes, so a read error is possible. The V call is TRBV6-2 or TRBV6-3, the J call TRBJ2-7, with TRBD2 matching 10 bases. This CDR3 has 17 amino acids. Germline CDR1 is MNHEY and CDR2 is SVGEGT. The CDR3 bases are TGTGTCAGCAATCTCCGGAGAGATCAAGCGGGAGGGTACGAGCAGTACTTT. Protein sequence: CVSNLRRDQAGGYEQYF.

This chain joins TRBV7-9 and TRBJ2-1; D perhaps matches TRBD2 (6 bases). The CDR3 is 16 residues long. The germline gives CDR1 SEHNR, CDR2 FQNEAQ (reference sequence). Between the trimmed V and J ends, which lost 6 bases and 0 bases, there was a span of 15 bases. The CDR3, as DNA: TGTGCCAGCAGTGGTTTGGGGGGATACTCCTACAATGAGCAGTTCTTC. It is translated as CASSGLGGYSYNEQFF. The full variable domain, in which reference TRBV7-9 and TRBJ2-1 provide the parts outside the CDR3, is DTGVSQNPRHKITKRGQNVTFRCDPISEHNRLYWYRQTLGQGPEFLTYFQNEAQLEKSRLLSDRFSAERPKGSFSTLEIQRTEQGDSAMYLCASSGLGGYSYNEQFFGPGTRLTVL.

The genes are TRBV4-2 and TRBJ2-1, with D hard to call. V dropped 1 base and J dropped 5 bases, with 12 bases sitting between them. Per germline, CDR1 LGHNA and CDR2 YNFKEQ. The CDR3 is 15 residues long. The DNA of the CDR3 is TGTGCCAGCAGCCAAGCGGCAAGTGATGACAATGAGCAGTTCTTC. This sequence encodes CASSQAASDDNEQFF.

This chain connects TRBV10-3 to TRBJ2-7; possibly TRBD1 or TRBD2 for D (6 bases each). Germline V gene data show CDR1 as ENHRY and CDR2 as SYGVKD. This CDR3 is built from 15 residues. CDR3 in amino acids: CVISESLGARGEQYF. CDR3 bases: TGTGTCATTAGTGAGTCGCTGGGGGCGCGGGGCGAGCAGTACTTC.

Concerning this clonotype itself: An end of the junction differs from the germline gene, which may be a read error. The rearrangement uses TRBV6-5 and TRBJ2-1; 13 bases agree with TRBD2. The CDR3 totals 14 residues. The germline CDR1 and CDR2 sequences are MNHEY and SVGAGI. CDR3 nucleotide sequence: TGTGCCAGCCGGACTAGCGGGAGTGGCAATGGGGAGTTCTTT. Protein product: CASRTSGSGNGEFF.

To note about this clonotype: A much larger clonotype is one base distant, so this may be a read error. The chain recombines TRBV28 with TRBJ2-7; unclear D gene. CDR1 and CDR2 from the germline V gene are MDHEN and SYDVKM. The CDR3 is 14 residues long. This chain's CDR3 is CASSFVYNSYEEYF. DNA for the CDR3: TGTGCCAGCAGTTTTGTTTACAACTCCTACGAGGAGTACTTC.

Notes on this clonotype: An end of the junction differs from the germline gene, which may be a read error. The genes are TRBV29-1 and TRBJ2-4; D is uncertain. In germline, CDR1 is SQVTM, CDR2 ANQGSEA. The CDR3 is 12 residues long. CDR3 amino acids: CSVGGAQNIQSF. In DNA, the CDR3 is TGCAGCGTTGGAGGTGCTCAAAACATTCAGTCCTTC.

There are many counts of this clonotype. The chain uses TRBV20-1 and TRBJ2-1; 10 nucleotides align to TRBD2. From germline, CDR1 is DFQATT and CDR2 SNEGSKA (reference sequence). CDR3 size: 16 residues. The CDR3 DNA reads as TGCAGGGGAACTAGCGGGATTTTAAGCTCCTACAATGAGCAGTTCTTC. This codes for CRGTSGILSSYNEQFF.

This clonotype showed up just once. The chain couples TRBV29-1 to TRBJ1-1; D possibly corresponds to TRBD1 (5 bases). The germline V gene has CDR1 SQVTM and CDR2 ANQGSEA. CDR3 length: 14 amino acids. V lost 5 bases and J 4 bases, leaving 17 bases between the germline ends. The CDR3 DNA is TGCAGCGTTAAAGGAGGAGGGGAGAGCACTGAAGCTTTCTTT. It encodes CSVKGGGESTEAFF.

The V and J genes are TRBV6-6 and TRBJ2-3; D uncertain. V dropped 6 bases and J dropped 0 bases, with 13 bases sitting between them. The germline CDR1 and CDR2 sequences are MNHNY and SVGAGI (reference sequence). This CDR3 comprises 15 residues. DNA for the CDR3: TGTGCCAGCAGAACGAAGCAGGCTAGCACAGATACGCAGTATTTT. The encoded protein is CASRTKQASTDTQYF.

As regards this clonotype: The missing conserved phenylalanine or tryptophan at the end of this CDR3 makes a read error likely. Because the CDR3's place on the DNA is in doubt, the DNA is left out and the CDR3 is given as listed by TCRdb. This chain links TRBV21-1 with TRBJ2-7. TRBV21-1 is tagged as a pseudogene. The CDR3 has 13 residues if both end residues are counted. This chain's CDR3 is CASSKGVGYEQYL.

A note on this clonotype: A read error may explain this, as a much larger clone is one base away. This chain links TRBV28 with TRBJ1-4; the match to TRBD1 covers 9 bases. The J segment lost 3 bases and the V segment lost 6 bases, leaving 11 bases of the junction unmatched. Germline loops: CDR1 MDHEN, CDR2 SYDVKM. This CDR3 spans 17 amino acids. The CDR3 nucleotides are TGTGCCAGCAGGAAAACGGAACAGGGGGCAGCTAATGAAAAACTGTTTTTT. This codes for CASRKTEQGAANEKLFF.

Details on this clonotype: This could be a read error, since a much larger clone is one nucleotide away. This rearrangement joins TRBV14 to TRBJ2-7, with 7 bases aligning to TRBD1. The CDR3 consists of 15 residues. The germline V gene has CDR1 SGHDN and CDR2 FVKESK. CDR3: CASSQPDRDGGEEYF. DNA of the CDR3: TGTGCCAGCAGCCAACCTGACAGGGATGGAGGCGAGGAGTACTTC.

This clonotype was observed once. This may stem from a read error, because a much larger clone lies one nucleotide away. The V call is TRBV28, the J call TRBJ2-7, with D possibly being TRBD2 (6 bases). The CDR3 contains 14 residues. V lost 3 bases and J lost 10, with 19 bases in between. Looked up from germline, CDR1 is MDHEN and CDR2 is SYDVKM. The CDR3, as DNA: TGTGCCAGCAGTTTTAACAAAATTTGGAGGGATCAGTACTTC. It encodes CASSFNKIWRDQYF. The full variable domain, in which reference TRBV28 and TRBJ2-7 provide the parts outside the CDR3, is DVKVTQSSRYLVKRTGEKVFLECVQDMDHENMFWYRQDPGLGLRLIYFSYDVKMKEKGDIPEGYSVSREKKERFSLILESASTNQTSMYLCASSFNKIWRDQYFGPGTRLTVT.

This clonotype was observed a handful of times. A much larger clone differs by one base, so this may be a read error. CDR3 amino acids: CAIRSEPGLAGRSSYNEQFF. In DNA, the CDR3 is TGTGCCATCAGATCTGAACCGGGACTAGCGGGGAGGAGCTCCTACAATGAGCAGTTCTTC. The V gene is TRBV10-3, the J gene TRBJ2-1; 13 nucleotides align to TRBD2. The CDR3 extends over 20 amino acids. The V and J ends lost 6 bases and 0 bases, in that order; junction bases with no gene match: 14. The V gene's germline CDR1 is ENHRY and CDR2 SYGVKD.

With respect to this clonotype: Germline is not matched at one junction end, which may reflect a read error. This sequence joins TRBV29-1 and TRBJ2-2; D perhaps matches TRBD1 (5 bases). CDR1 is SQVTM, CDR2 ANQGSEA, per germline. The length of the CDR3 is 12 residues. The chain's CDR3 is CSVSWGSGELFF. The CDR3 DNA reads as TGCAGCGTCAGCTGGGGCTCCGGTGAGCTGTTTTTT.

This chain joins TRBV18 and TRBJ1-6, with D hard to call. Deletions cut 5 bases from V and 11 bases from J, with 13 bases between. The CDR3 contains 13 residues. Germline-derived CDR1 and CDR2 are KGHSH and LQKENI. The CDR3 nucleotides read TGTGCCAGCTCAAGCGTGGACGATCCACCCCTCCACTTT. This encodes CASSSVDDPPLHF.

Note on this clonotype: The germline gene is not matched at one end of the junction; a read error may be the cause. The rearrangement uses TRBV11-1 and TRBJ2-1, with no clear D. The CDR3 has 12 amino acids. Germline values: CDR1 SGHAT, CDR2 FQDESV (reference sequence). Written as DNA, the CDR3 is TGTACCAGCAGCTTAATTTACAATGAGCAGTTCTTC. This translates into CTSSLIYNEQFF.